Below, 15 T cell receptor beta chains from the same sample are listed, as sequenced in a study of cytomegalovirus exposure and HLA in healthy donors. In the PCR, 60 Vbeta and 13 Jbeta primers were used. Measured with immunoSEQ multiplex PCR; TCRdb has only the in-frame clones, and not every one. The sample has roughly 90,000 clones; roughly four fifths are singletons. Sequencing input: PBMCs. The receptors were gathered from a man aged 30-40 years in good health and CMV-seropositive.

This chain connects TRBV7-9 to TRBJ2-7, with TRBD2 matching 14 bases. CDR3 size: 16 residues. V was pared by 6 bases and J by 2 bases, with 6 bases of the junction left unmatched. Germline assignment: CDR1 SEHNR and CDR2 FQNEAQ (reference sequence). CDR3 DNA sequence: TGTGCCAGCAGACCGGGACTAGCGGGGGAGACCTACGAGCAGTACTTC. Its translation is CASRPGLAGETYEQYF. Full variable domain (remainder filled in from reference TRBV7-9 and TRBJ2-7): DTGVSQNPRHKITKRGQNVTFRCDPISEHNRLYWYRQTLGQGPEFLTYFQNEAQLEKSRLLSDRFSAERPKGSFSTLEIQRTEQGDSAMYLCASRPGLAGETYEQYFGPGTRLTVT.

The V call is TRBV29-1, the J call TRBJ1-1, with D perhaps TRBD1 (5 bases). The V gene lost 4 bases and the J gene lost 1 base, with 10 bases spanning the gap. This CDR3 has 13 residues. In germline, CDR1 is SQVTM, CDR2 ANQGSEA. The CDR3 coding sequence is TGCAGCGTTGGGGTGGGGGGGAACACTGAAGCTTTCTTT. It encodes CSVGVGGNTEAFF.

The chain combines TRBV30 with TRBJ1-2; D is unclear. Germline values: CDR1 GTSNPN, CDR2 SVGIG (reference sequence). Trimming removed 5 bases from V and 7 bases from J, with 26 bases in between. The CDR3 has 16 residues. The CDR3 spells CAWLGGREGVRAGYTF. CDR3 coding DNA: TGTGCCTGGCTTGGTGGGCGGGAGGGCGTAAGGGCTGGCTACACCTTC.

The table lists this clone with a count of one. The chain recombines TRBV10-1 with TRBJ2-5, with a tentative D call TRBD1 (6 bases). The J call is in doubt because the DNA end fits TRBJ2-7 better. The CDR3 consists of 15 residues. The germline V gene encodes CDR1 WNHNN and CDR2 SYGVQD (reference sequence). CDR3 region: CASSESTGISDEQYF. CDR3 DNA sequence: TGCGCCAGCAGTGAGTCCACAGGGATAAGCGACGAGCAGTACTTC.

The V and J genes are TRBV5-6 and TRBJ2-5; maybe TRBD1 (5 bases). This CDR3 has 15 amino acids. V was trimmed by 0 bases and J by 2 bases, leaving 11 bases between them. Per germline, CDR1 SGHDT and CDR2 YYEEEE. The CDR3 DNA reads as TGTGCCAGCAGCTTGGCGGGCCAGGGACAAGAGACCCAGTACTTC. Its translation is CASSLAGQGQETQYF.

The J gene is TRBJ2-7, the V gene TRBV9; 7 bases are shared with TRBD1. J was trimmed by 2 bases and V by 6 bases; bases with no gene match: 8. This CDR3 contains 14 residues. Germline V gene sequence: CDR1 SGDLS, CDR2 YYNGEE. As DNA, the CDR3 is TGTGCCAGCACCTCCGGGACAGAGACCTACGAGCAGTACTTC. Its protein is CASTSGTETYEQYF. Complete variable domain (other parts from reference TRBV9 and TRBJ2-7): DSGVTQTPKHLITATGQRVTLRCSPRSGDLSVYWYQQSLDQGLQFLIQYYNGEERAKGNILERFSAQQFPDLHSELNLSSLELGDSALYFCASTSGTETYEQYFGPGTRLTVT.

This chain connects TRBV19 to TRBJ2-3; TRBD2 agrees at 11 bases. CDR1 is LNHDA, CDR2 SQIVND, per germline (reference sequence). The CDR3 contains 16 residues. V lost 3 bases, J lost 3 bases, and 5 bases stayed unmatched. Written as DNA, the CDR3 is TGTGCCAGTAGTATGGGAACTAGCGGGAGAACAGATACGCAGTATTTT. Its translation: CASSMGTSGRTDTQYF. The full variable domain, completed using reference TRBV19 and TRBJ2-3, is DGGITQSPKYLFRKEGQNVTLSCEQNLNHDAMYWYRQDPGQGLRLIYYSQIVNDFQKGDIAEGYSVSREKKESFPLTVTSAQKNPTAFYLCASSMGTSGRTDTQYFGPGTRLTVL.

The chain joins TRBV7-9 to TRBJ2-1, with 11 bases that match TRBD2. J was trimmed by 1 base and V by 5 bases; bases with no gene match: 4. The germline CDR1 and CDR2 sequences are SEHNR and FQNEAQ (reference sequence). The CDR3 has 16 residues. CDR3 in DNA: TGTGCCAGCAGCCGAGGACTAGCGGGTTCCTACAATGAGCAGTTCTTC. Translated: CASSRGLAGSYNEQFF.

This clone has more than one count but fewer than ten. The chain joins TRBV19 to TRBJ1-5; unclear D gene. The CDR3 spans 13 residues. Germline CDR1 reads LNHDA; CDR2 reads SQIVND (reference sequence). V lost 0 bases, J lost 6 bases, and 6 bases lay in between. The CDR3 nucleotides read TGTGCCAGTAGTATAGATGAGGGTCAGCCCCAGCATTTT. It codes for CASSIDEGQPQHF.

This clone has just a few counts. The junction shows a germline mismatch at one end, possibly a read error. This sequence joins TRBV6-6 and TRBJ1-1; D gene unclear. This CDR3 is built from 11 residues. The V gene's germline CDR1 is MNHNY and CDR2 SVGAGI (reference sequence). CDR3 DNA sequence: TGTGCCATCAGTGACAACAAGGAAGCTTTCTTT. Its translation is CAISDNKEAFF.

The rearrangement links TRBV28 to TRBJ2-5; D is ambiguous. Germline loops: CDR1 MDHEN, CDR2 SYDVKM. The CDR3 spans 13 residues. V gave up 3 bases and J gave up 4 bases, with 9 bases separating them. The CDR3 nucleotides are TGTGCCAGCAGTTTGTTGGTGGCAGAGACCCAGTACTTC. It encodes CASSLLVAETQYF.

The CDR3 is CASSPTEYTLGELFF. The CDR3, as DNA: TGTGCCAGCAGTCCTACCGAATATACCCTCGGGGAGCTGTTTTTT. This chain uses TRBV6-4 with TRBJ2-2; D gene uncertain. This CDR3 spans 15 amino acids. CDR1 is MRHNA and CDR2 is SNTAGT in the germline V gene. Between the trimmed V and J ends, which lost 5 bases and 7 bases, there was a span of 17 bases.

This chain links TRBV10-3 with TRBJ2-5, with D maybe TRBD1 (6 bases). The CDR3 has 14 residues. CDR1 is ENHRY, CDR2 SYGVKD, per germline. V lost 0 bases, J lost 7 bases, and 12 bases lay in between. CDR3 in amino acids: CAISESGTGSTQYF. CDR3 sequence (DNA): TGTGCCATCAGTGAGTCTGGTACAGGGTCGACCCAGTACTTC.

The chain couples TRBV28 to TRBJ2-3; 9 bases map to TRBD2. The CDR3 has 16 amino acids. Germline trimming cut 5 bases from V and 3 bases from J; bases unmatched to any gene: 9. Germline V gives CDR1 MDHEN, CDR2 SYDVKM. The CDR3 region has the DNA TGTGCCAGCAGTCCAAACAGGCTAGCGGGAACAGATACGCAGTATTTT. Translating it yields CASSPNRLAGTDTQYF.

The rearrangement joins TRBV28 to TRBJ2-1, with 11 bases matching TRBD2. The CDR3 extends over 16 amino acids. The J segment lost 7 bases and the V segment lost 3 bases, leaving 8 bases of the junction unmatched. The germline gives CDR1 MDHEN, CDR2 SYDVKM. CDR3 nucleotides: TGTGCCAGCAGTTTTAGGGTGGCTAGCGGGAGGAATGAGCAGTTCTTC. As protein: CASSFRVASGRNEQFF.